The 32 T cell receptor beta chains reported below all come from one sample, sequenced in a study of OX40 agonist ivuxolimab in advanced cancers. TCRdb keeps only in-frame clones here, not all; method: immunoSEQ multiplex PCR. This table holds 87,000 or so clones, 70% to 90% found once. This specimen consisted of CD4+ or CD8+ T cells sorted from blood, obtained in a trial of the OX40 agonist ivuxolimab. These receptors came from an adult with an advanced solid tumor such as melanoma, head and neck, liver or kidney cancer.

The genes are TRBV6-1 and TRBJ2-7; TRBD1 agrees at 10 bases. In germline, CDR1 is MNHNS, CDR2 SASEGT. V was clipped by 6 bases and J by 0 bases; unmatched bases: 2. This CDR3 region has 14 residues. CDR3 sequence reads: CASRRTGGSYEQYF. Here the CDR3 DNA reads TGTGCCAGCAGACGGACAGGGGGCTCCTACGAGCAGTACTTC.

V gene TRBV4-2 combines with J gene TRBJ2-7; unclear D gene. Between the trimmed V and J ends, which lost 3 bases and 5 bases, there was a span of 8 bases. The germline CDR1 and CDR2 sequences are LGHNA and YNFKEQ. The CDR3 is 12 amino acids. As DNA, the CDR3 is TGTGCCAGCAGCCATTGGGGAAACGAGCAGTACTTC. This codes for CASSHWGNEQYF.

The chain carries TRBV10-3 and TRBJ1-1, with 7 bases aligning to TRBD1. The CDR3 has 14 amino acids. Germline CDR1 and CDR2: ENHRY and SYGVKD. Trimming at V came to 10 bases and at J to 4 bases, leaving 12 bases not matched to a gene. CDR3 coding DNA: TGTGCCAGTAGACCGACAGGGATGAGCACTGAAGCTTTCTTT. Its protein is CASRPTGMSTEAFF.

The chain has TRBV6-5 and TRBJ2-1; 8 bases are shared with TRBD2. CDR3 size: 15 residues. The germline V gene has CDR1 MNHEY and CDR2 SVGAGI. V lost 0 bases to trimming and J lost 6 bases; unmatched junction nucleotides: 4. The CDR3 sequence: CASSYSVGTSNEQFF. CDR3 sequence (DNA): TGTGCCAGCAGTTACTCGGTTGGGACTAGCAATGAGCAGTTCTTC.

The rearrangement links TRBV28 to TRBJ1-2, with unresolved D. This CDR3 has 14 amino acids. V lost 7 bases and J 4 bases, leaving 16 bases between the germline ends. Germline CDR1 reads MDHEN; CDR2 reads SYDVKM. CDR3 sequence (DNA): TGTGCCAGCACCGAAGTGGGAAAAGTCTATGGCTACACCTTC. Its protein is CASTEVGKVYGYTF.

V is TRBV6-6 and J is TRBJ2-5; 7 nucleotides align to TRBD1. The J call may be faulty, since TRBJ2-7 better matches the DNA end. Germline V gene sequence: CDR1 MNHNY, CDR2 SVGAGI (reference sequence). The CDR3 is made up of 14 amino acids. CDR3 residues: CASGPPGQNHEQYF. The DNA of the CDR3 is TGTGCCAGCGGGCCACCGGGACAGAATCACGAGCAGTACTTC.

This chain connects TRBV5-5 to TRBJ1-3, with TRBD1 as a possible D gene (5 bases). Germline V gene lookup returns CDR1 SGHKS and CDR2 YYEKEE (reference sequence). There are 18 residues in the CDR3. V lost 0 bases and J 0 bases, leaving 16 bases between the germline ends. The DNA for the CDR3 is TGTGCCAGCAGCTTGGAGGGGACGGTAACTTTCTCTGGAAACACCATATATTTT. This sequence encodes CASSLEGTVTFSGNTIYF.

The V and J genes are TRBV28 and TRBJ2-7; no clear D gene. This CDR3 spans 14 amino acids. With 4 bases removed from V and 6 bases from J, the gap between germline ends came to 16 bases. Per germline, CDR1 MDHEN and CDR2 SYDVKM. The CDR3 DNA sequence: TGTGCCAGCAGTTACCCCCACAGTCCCGGCGAGCAGTACTTC. This sequence encodes CASSYPHSPGEQYF. The variable domain in full, with the rest retrieved from reference TRBV28 and TRBJ2-7, is DVKVTQSSRYLVKRTGEKVFLECVQDMDHENMFWYRQDPGLGLRLIYFSYDVKMKEKGDIPEGYSVSREKKERFSLILESASTNQTSMYLCASSYPHSPGEQYFGPGTRLTVT.

The rearrangement joins TRBV18 to TRBJ2-1; D uncertain. V lost 3 bases, J lost 7 bases, and 7 bases lay in between. Germline values: CDR1 KGHSH, CDR2 LQKENI. This CDR3 has 12 amino acids. CDR3 bases: TGTGCCAGCTCACCGGATTTTAATGAGCAGTTCTTC. It yields the protein CASSPDFNEQFF.

As concerns this clone: In the same sample, other DNA sequences code for this CDR3. The chain recombines TRBV7-2 with TRBJ2-5; no clear D gene. Germline V lookup: CDR1 SGHTA, CDR2 FQGNSA. This CDR3 region has 13 residues. The V end was cut by 1 base, the J end by 2 bases, with 5 bases between. CDR3 nucleotide sequence: TGTGCCAGCAGCTTAGGGCAGCAAGAGACCCAGTACTTC. This translates into CASSLGQQETQYF.

V gene TRBV28 combines with J gene TRBJ2-3, with D possibly matching TRBD2 (6 bases). The germline gives CDR1 MDHEN, CDR2 SYDVKM. V gave up 1 base and J gave up 4 bases, with 12 bases separating them. This CDR3 is 15 amino acids long. CDR3 in DNA: TGTGCCAGCAGTTTATCCGGGACTCGCCCAGATACGCAGTATTTT. This gives the protein CASSLSGTRPDTQYF.

This chain links TRBV7-3 with TRBJ2-3; D is perhaps TRBD1 (6 bases). CDR1 SGHTA and CDR2 FQGTGA come from the germline V gene. Trimming took off 8 bases at V and 0 bases at J, with 9 bases between the two ends. The CDR3 consists of 13 residues. CDR3 in DNA: TGTGCCAGCGGGACATCTAGCACAGATACGCAGTATTTT. This translates into CASGTSSTDTQYF.

This chain links TRBV5-1 with TRBJ2-3; weak D call: TRBD1 (6 bases). Per the germline V gene, CDR1 is SGHRS and CDR2 is YFSETQ. Deletions cut 2 bases from V and 5 bases from J, with 15 bases between. CDR3 length: 15 amino acids. CDR3 protein: CASSLSGVTGDTQYF. CDR3 nucleotide sequence: TGCGCCAGCAGCTTATCAGGGGTGACGGGAGATACGCAGTATTTT.

This chain joins TRBV7-9 and TRBJ2-7; 9 bases match TRBD2. The CDR3 length is 19 residues. Germline loops: CDR1 SEHNR, CDR2 FQNEAQ (reference sequence). V was pared by 1 base and J by 7 bases, with 20 bases of the junction left unmatched. The CDR3 is CASSLGPRRSATSGLEQYF. The CDR3 DNA reads TGTGCCAGCAGCTTAGGCCCGCGACGGAGCGCCACTAGCGGGTTGGAGCAGTACTTC.

The rearrangement links TRBV5-4 to TRBJ2-1, with D perhaps matching TRBD1 or TRBD2 (5 bases each). Trimming removed 0 bases from V and 7 bases from J, with 8 bases in between. Germline CDR1 reads SGHNT; CDR2 reads YYREEE (reference sequence). This CDR3 contains 13 residues. The CDR3 coding sequence is TGTGCCAGCAGCTTGGCCTGGGGGAATGAGCAGTTCTTC. Residues: CASSLAWGNEQFF.

This chain uses TRBV11-2 with TRBJ2-3; D gene uncertain. V shed 0 bases and J shed 9 bases, with 10 bases lying between them. CDR1 and CDR2 (germline): SGHAT, FQNNGV. This CDR3 is built from 13 residues. The CDR3 loop is CASSLDGRQTQYF. The CDR3 DNA reads TGTGCCAGCAGCTTAGATGGTCGGCAGACGCAGTATTTT.

The chain has TRBV11-2 and TRBJ2-5; TRBD1 agrees at 8 bases. CDR1 and CDR2 from the germline V gene are SGHAT and FQNNGV. Trimming cost V 1 base and J 5 bases; bases outside gene matches: 0. The CDR3 runs 13 residues. CDR3 nucleotides: TGTGCCAGCAGCTTAGGACAGGGGGAGACCCAGTACTTC. It codes for CASSLGQGETQYF.

The rearrangement links TRBV7-2 to TRBJ1-2; D is ambiguous. Germline CDR1 SGHTA, CDR2 FQGNSA. This CDR3 is 14 amino acids long. The ends were cut back, 5 bases at V and 5 bases at J, with 15 bases in the middle. The CDR3: CASSPPGLGYGYTF. CDR3 nucleotide sequence: TGTGCCAGCAGCCCCCCGGGGTTGGGGTATGGCTACACCTTC. Full variable domain (remainder filled in from reference TRBV7-2 and TRBJ1-2): GAGVSQSPSNKVTEKGKDVELRCDPISGHTALYWYRQSLGQGLEFLIYFQGNSAPDKSGLPSDRFSAERTGGSVSTLTIQRTQQEDSAVYLCASSPPGLGYGYTFGSGTRLTVV.

The chain joins TRBV5-6 to TRBJ2-7, with 8 bases identical to TRBD1. In germline, CDR1 is SGHDT, CDR2 YYEEEE. The CDR3 spans 14 residues. Trimming removed 3 bases from V and 3 bases from J; junction bases left unmatched: 5. CDR3 loop: CASSSDRVYYEQYF. DNA of the CDR3: TGTGCCAGCAGCTCGGACAGGGTCTACTACGAGCAGTACTTC.

The chain couples TRBV27 to TRBJ1-1, with 11 bases that match TRBD1. CDR1 and CDR2 (germline): MNHEY, SMNVEV (reference sequence). The CDR3 has 13 amino acids. Trimming cost V 4 bases and J 7 bases; bases outside gene matches: 2. DNA for the CDR3: TGTGCCAGCAGTTCCGGGACAGGGGGTGAAGCTTTCTTT. This sequence encodes CASSSGTGGEAFF.

This clone has a single count. The chain is built from TRBV7-3 and TRBJ2-2, with TRBD2 as a possible D gene (5 bases). Per germline, CDR1 SGHTA and CDR2 FQGTGA. V lost 3 bases, J lost 1 base, and 12 bases lay in between. The CDR3 has 16 residues. This CDR3 is CASSFGAARNTGELFF. CDR3 in DNA: TGTGCCAGCAGCTTTGGAGCGGCCCGGAACACCGGGGAGCTGTTTTTT.

The V call is TRBV4-2, the J call TRBJ2-7; possible D gene TRBD1, 6 bases. The CDR3 is 15 amino acids. Germline V lookup: CDR1 LGHNA, CDR2 YNFKEQ. Trimming removed 0 bases from V and 3 bases from J, with 12 bases in between. The CDR3 coding sequence is TGTGCCAGCAGCCAAGACGAAGGCAGGGGCTACGAGCAGTACTTC. Its protein product is CASSQDEGRGYEQYF.

The chain joins TRBV18 to TRBJ2-7; 8 nucleotides align to TRBD2. The CDR3 is made up of 13 amino acids. The trim removed 9 bases at V and 6 bases at J, leaving 10 bases unmatched. Germline CDR1 is KGHSH and CDR2 is LQKENI. CDR3 region: CASSAGVRGEQYF. The CDR3 bases are TGTGCCAGTTCAGCGGGGGTTCGGGGCGAGCAGTACTTC. Complete variable domain (other parts from reference TRBV18 and TRBJ2-7): NAGVMQNPRHLVRRRGQEARLRCSPMKGHSHVYWYRQLPEEGLKFMVYLQKENIIDESGMPKERFSAEFPKEGPSILRIQQVVRGDSAAYFCASSAGVRGEQYFGPGTRLTVT.

The chain carries TRBV2 and TRBJ2-1; 8 positions match TRBD2. CDR1 is SNHLY, CDR2 FYNNEI, per germline. The V segment lost 2 bases and the J segment 5 bases; nucleotides outside the gene matches: 8. This CDR3 is 16 amino acids long. This CDR3 reads CASSELGLALDNEQFF. The CDR3 DNA follows: TGTGCCAGCAGTGAACTAGGACTAGCCCTTGACAATGAGCAGTTCTTC.

This chain links TRBV28 with TRBJ2-7; no clear D gene. The V gene's germline CDR1 is MDHEN and CDR2 SYDVKM. CDR3 length: 11 amino acids. V was cut by 7 bases and J by 9 bases, with 13 bases left in between. The CDR3 reads CASTSLKGQYF. The DNA for the CDR3 is TGTGCCAGCACGTCCCTTAAGGGGCAGTACTTC.

Points on this clone: Sequence at one end of the junction differs from germline and may be a read error. The J gene is TRBJ1-1, the V gene TRBV5-4; possible D gene TRBD1, 6 bases. The CDR3 spans 15 residues. Per the germline V gene, CDR1 is SGHNT and CDR2 is YYREEE (reference sequence). The DNA of the CDR3 is TGTGCCAGCACCTTGGATCCAGGGGCGTGGGGTGAAGCTTTCTTT. Protein: CASTLDPGAWGEAFF.

This clone was picked up one time. The chain uses TRBV7-9 and TRBJ2-5; unclear D gene. Gene TRBJ2-7 matches the end of the DNA better, so the J call may be wrong. Germline V gene data show CDR1 as SEHNR and CDR2 as FQNEAQ (reference sequence). The CDR3 runs 15 residues. This CDR3 reads CASSKHAFLSYEQYF. CDR3 DNA: TGTGCCAGCAGCAAACATGCCTTCCTGTCCTACGAGCAGTACTTC.

The rearrangement links TRBV6-5 to TRBJ2-2, with D tentatively TRBD2 (5 bases). The germline V gene encodes CDR1 MNHEY and CDR2 SVGAGI. The CDR3 has 15 residues. V shed 7 bases and J shed 3 bases, with 15 bases lying between them. The CDR3 sequence is CASTPGSADTGELFF. Here the CDR3 DNA reads TGTGCCAGCACCCCGGGTAGCGCCGACACCGGGGAGCTGTTTTTT.

The chain recombines TRBV2 with TRBJ2-1; no definite D call. V lost 4 bases and J 5 bases, leaving 9 bases between the germline ends. Germline CDR1 SNHLY, CDR2 FYNNEI. This CDR3 has 13 residues. The CDR3 spells CASSASLDNEQFF. The CDR3 DNA follows: TGTGCCAGCAGTGCATCCCTAGACAATGAGCAGTTCTTC.

The count of this clone is one. V usage is TRBV18 and J usage is TRBJ1-1, with D possibly TRBD1 on 5 matching bases. In germline, CDR1 is KGHSH, CDR2 LQKENI. Trimming took 5 bases from V and 7 from J, leaving 20 bases between them. The CDR3 consists of 15 residues. In DNA, the CDR3 is TGTGCCAGCTCATTGTGGGACGGAATGGGACTTGAAGCTTTCTTT. This encodes CASSLWDGMGLEAFF.

This clone was picked up many times. V and J are TRBV20-1 and TRBJ1-1; no reliable D call. CDR3 size: 10 residues. Germline values: CDR1 DFQATT, CDR2 SNEGSKA (reference sequence). Trimming pared 6 bases from V and 11 bases from J, leaving 13 bases between. The chain's CDR3 is CSAGNTRAFF. The CDR3 coding sequence is TGCAGTGCCGGTAATACCCGCGCTTTCTTT.

With respect to this clone: This specimen includes other DNA sequences encoding the same CDR3. The chain joins TRBV28 to TRBJ2-7; the D call may be TRBD1 or TRBD2 (6 bases each). The V gene lost 3 bases and the J gene lost 3 bases, with 12 bases spanning the gap. CDR3 length equals 14 residues. From germline, CDR1 is MDHEN and CDR2 SYDVKM. In DNA form, the CDR3 reads TGTGCCAGCAGTTTGGGGGGCTTGGGCTACGAGCAGTACTTC. As protein: CASSLGGLGYEQYF.